Below, 28 T cell receptor beta chains from the same sample are listed, as sequenced in a study of blood T cells in healthy people across ages. PCR was performed a second time for about 6 to 11 cycles using a sample-barcoded 5' primer and a J-beta primer mix. TCRdb re-called the 5' RACE reads through MiXCR, storing one row per CDR3 protein. The table shows some 320,000 distinct CDR3 sequences, with 27% occurring only once. Specimen: blood. These receptors all stem from a woman aged 70-85 years in good health.

This chain links TRBV2 with TRBJ1-2; D is uncertain. In germline, CDR1 is SNHLY, CDR2 FYNNEI. The CDR3 runs to 12 residues. V dropped 3 bases and J dropped 3 bases, with 5 bases sitting between them. The CDR3 sequence is CASSDEHYGYTF. The CDR3 coding sequence is TGTGCCAGCAGTGATGAGCACTATGGCTACACCTTC.

The chain uses TRBV11-2 and TRBJ2-7; a possible D gene is TRBD2 (5 bases). Germline loops: CDR1 SGHAT, CDR2 FQNNGV. Trimming removed 3 bases from V and 5 bases from J, with 8 bases in between. The CDR3 consists of 12 residues. Here the CDR3 DNA reads TGTGCCAGCAGCTTTATGGAGGACGAGCAGTACTTC. Protein: CASSFMEDEQYF.

The gene calls are TRBV5-6 and TRBJ1-4; no firm D call. Germline V gene sequence: CDR1 SGHDT, CDR2 YYEEEE. V lost 0 bases and J 6 bases, leaving 12 bases between the germline ends. The CDR3 loop spans 15 amino acids. CDR3 sequence (DNA): TGTGCCAGCAGCTTGGCTATACGGACGGATGAAAAACTGTTTTTT. Translating gives CASSLAIRTDEKLFF.

The rearrangement links TRBV29-1 to TRBJ1-2, with TRBD1 as a possible D gene (6 bases). The CDR3 runs to 14 residues. Germline lookup yields CDR1 SQVTM and CDR2 ANQGSEA. V was shortened by 3 bases and J by 2 bases, with 13 bases between the two germline ends. The CDR3: CSVDPKDRNYGYTF. The CDR3 DNA follows: TGCAGCGTTGACCCTAAGGACAGAAACTATGGCTACACCTTC.

The CDR3 is CASSLRTVEAFF. CDR3 nucleotide sequence: TGTGCCAGCAGCCTAAGGACAGTTGAAGCTTTCTTT. This sequence joins TRBV7-8 and TRBJ1-1; weak D call: TRBD1 (6 bases). CDR3 length: 12 residues. Germline V gene data show CDR1 as SGHVS and CDR2 as FQNEAQ. The ends were cut back, 5 bases at V and 7 bases at J, with 11 bases in the middle.

The chain is built from TRBV28 and TRBJ2-1, with 10 positions matching TRBD2. Looked up from germline, CDR1 is MDHEN and CDR2 is SYDVKM. The V segment lost 8 bases and the J segment 1 base; nucleotides outside the gene matches: 8. This CDR3 comprises 16 residues. CDR3 sequence: CASALGLARSYNEQFF. The DNA for the CDR3 is TGTGCCAGCGCCCTGGGACTAGCGAGATCCTACAATGAGCAGTTCTTC.

This clonotype was found a few times. The V gene is TRBV7-3, the J gene TRBJ2-1, with D hard to call. V was clipped by 2 bases and J by 4 bases, with 12 bases between them. This CDR3 contains 15 residues. Germline CDR1 reads SGHTA; CDR2 reads FQGTGA. CDR3 sequence: CASSLVGLGYNEQFF. In DNA, the CDR3 is TGTGCCAGCAGCTTAGTCGGGTTGGGGTACAATGAGCAGTTCTTC. The full variable domain, completed using reference TRBV7-3 and TRBJ2-1, is GAGVSQTPSNKVTEKGKYVELRCDPISGHTALYWYRQSLGQGPEFLIYFQGTGAADDSGLPNDRFFAVRPEGSVSTLKIQRTERGDSAVYLCASSLVGLGYNEQFFGPGTRLTVL.

The chain joins TRBV3-1 to TRBJ2-1; D is perhaps TRBD2 (6 bases). Germline loops: CDR1 LGHDT, CDR2 YNNKEL (reference sequence). The germline V and J ends were trimmed by 0 bases and 7 bases, with 22 bases remaining between them. This CDR3 has 18 residues. The CDR3 nucleotides are TGTGCCAGCAGCCAAGAAGTAGTTCGGCTAGCGAATCCTAATGAGCAGTTCTTC. This gives the protein CASSQEVVRLANPNEQFF.

The CDR3 region has the DNA TGTGCCAGCTCACCGGCGGAGATGAACACTGAAGCTTTCTTT. As protein: CASSPAEMNTEAFF. The V call is TRBV18, the J call TRBJ1-1; D unresolved. V was trimmed by 3 bases and J by 0 bases, leaving 8 bases between them. This CDR3 contains 14 residues. Germline-derived CDR1 and CDR2 are KGHSH and LQKENI.

This clonotype was detected only a few times. This chain joins TRBV28 and TRBJ2-3, with 9 nucleotides matching TRBD2. Trimming took 8 bases from V and 7 from J; bases not matched to a gene: 13. This CDR3 has 15 amino acids. Germline assignment: CDR1 MDHEN and CDR2 SYDVKM. The CDR3 sequence: CASHQGSGRRNTQYF. The CDR3 DNA sequence: TGTGCCAGCCATCAAGGTAGCGGGAGAAGGAATACGCAGTATTTT.

In its sample, this clonotype was seen many times. An end of the junction differs from the germline gene, which may be a read error. The chain uses TRBV5-1 and TRBJ2-1; D is tentatively TRBD1 or TRBD2 (5 bases each). Per germline, CDR1 SGHRS and CDR2 YFSETQ. CDR3 length equals 15 residues. The CDR3 protein is CASSWGPTSDNEQFF. For the CDR3, the DNA is TGCGCCAGCAGCTGGGGACCGACCTCGGACAACGAGCAGTTCTTC.

The chain links TRBV20-1 to TRBJ2-2; D might be TRBD1 (6 bases). The CDR3 extends over 17 amino acids. V shed 3 bases and J shed 1 base, with 18 bases lying between them. Germline V CDR1 and CDR2: DFQATT, SNEGSKA (reference sequence). Written as DNA, the CDR3 is TGCAGTGCTAGTGACATGACGGGACACCTGAACACCGGGGAGCTGTTTTTT. Translating it yields CSASDMTGHLNTGELFF.

Many counts were recorded for this clonotype. This chain uses TRBV25-1 with TRBJ2-4, with a possible D match to TRBD1 (6 bases). The germline V gene has CDR1 MGHDK and CDR2 SYGVNS. V gave up 3 bases and J gave up 3 bases, with 15 bases separating them. The CDR3 extends over 16 amino acids. Written as DNA, the CDR3 is TGTGCCAGCAGTGAGGTCGTAGGGGGATTCAAAAACATTCAGTACTTC. The encoded protein is CASSEVVGGFKNIQYF.

This clonotype was counted only a few times. The rearrangement uses TRBV24-1 and TRBJ1-2, with D possibly TRBD1 on 6 matching bases. This CDR3 is 14 amino acids long. The germline CDR1 and CDR2 sequences are KGHDR and SFDVKD. V lost 3 bases to trimming and J lost 4 bases, with 11 bases between them. As DNA, the CDR3 is TGTGCCACCAGTGATGTGGACAGCTTCTATGGCTACACCTTC. It specifies CATSDVDSFYGYTF.

This chain joins TRBV5-6 and TRBJ1-1; unclear D gene. Trimming took off 6 bases at V and 6 bases at J, with 18 bases between the two ends. Germline V CDR1 and CDR2: SGHDT, YYEEEE. The CDR3 covers 14 residues. CDR3: CASNGRGLRAEAFF. The CDR3 DNA reads TGTGCCAGCAACGGGCGCGGACTTCGGGCTGAAGCTTTCTTT.

The chain links TRBV28 to TRBJ2-7; D gene ambiguous. Germline CDR1 and CDR2: MDHEN and SYDVKM. The CDR3 has 12 residues. Deletions cut 2 bases from V and 6 bases from J, with 8 bases between. DNA for the CDR3: TGTGCCAGCAGTTTAGGGGTCCTCGAGCAGTACTTC. It encodes CASSLGVLEQYF.

This clonotype was observed a handful of times. Compared with germline, one end of the junction differs, possibly owing to a read error. V usage is TRBV9 and J usage is TRBJ1-1; unclear D gene. CDR3 length: 15 residues. Germline CDR1 is SGDLS and CDR2 is YYNGEE. Here the CDR3 reads CASSVAQPWNTGAFF. Here the CDR3 DNA reads TGTGCCAGCAGCGTAGCCCAGCCATGGAACACTGGAGCTTTCTTT.

The rearrangement joins TRBV5-1 to TRBJ1-5; D is perhaps TRBD1 (5 bases). The CDR3 extends over 14 amino acids. Germline V lookup: CDR1 SGHRS, CDR2 YFSETQ. The V and J ends lost 0 bases and 10 bases respectively, with 14 bases between them. CDR3 bases: TGCGCCAGCAGCTTGGGATCAGGGAGCGTCCCCCAGCATTTT. Amino acids: CASSLGSGSVPQHF.

Worth noting for this clonotype: The junction shows a germline mismatch at one end, possibly a read error. The chain recombines TRBV29-1 with TRBJ1-3, with D uncertain. The CDR3 runs 13 residues. Germline CDR1 reads SQVTM; CDR2 reads ANQGSEA. CDR3 amino acids: CSVEVFSGNTINF. DNA of the CDR3: TGCAGCGTTGAGGTCTTCTCTGGAAACACCATAAATTTT.

This clonotype was detected only a few times. The chain links TRBV6-5 to TRBJ2-4; D may be TRBD1 or TRBD2 (7 bases each). This CDR3 contains 13 residues. The V gene's germline CDR1 is MNHEY and CDR2 SVGAGI. V was shortened by 3 bases and J by 9 bases, with 12 bases between the two germline ends. The CDR3 region is CASSYDREGIQYF. The CDR3 nucleotides are TGTGCCAGCAGTTATGACAGGGAGGGCATTCAGTACTTC.

The rearrangement joins TRBV2 to TRBJ2-7, with TRBD1 matching 9 bases. CDR1 SNHLY and CDR2 FYNNEI come from the germline V gene. The CDR3 spans 16 residues. V dropped 1 base and J dropped 1; count of bases not matched to a gene: 5. The CDR3 DNA follows: TGTGCCAGCAGTGAAGTGTTCGGGACAGGGTCCTACGAGCAGTACTTC. It encodes CASSEVFGTGSYEQYF.

The rearrangement joins TRBV10-3 to TRBJ2-5; D might be TRBD2 (5 bases). The assigned J gene may be wrong: the sequence end matches TRBJ2-7 better. Per the germline V gene, CDR1 is ENHRY and CDR2 is SYGVKD. There are 12 residues in the CDR3. DNA of the CDR3: TGTGCCATCAGTGCGGGATACTACGAGCAGTACTTC. This gives the protein CAISAGYYEQYF.

There are a few counts of this clonotype. The chain is built from TRBV27 and TRBJ2-5, with D possibly being TRBD2 (5 bases). The DNA end lines up better with TRBJ2-1; the J call may be wrong. Germline CDR1 MNHEY, CDR2 SMNVEV (reference sequence). The CDR3 covers 13 residues. In DNA form, the CDR3 reads TGTGCCAGCAGTTTCACTAGTACCAATGAGCAGTTCTTC. This encodes CASSFTSTNEQFF.

The chain combines TRBV6-6 with TRBJ1-1; the D gene is possibly TRBD1 (6 bases). Germline V lookup: CDR1 MNHNY, CDR2 SVGAGI (reference sequence). With 6 bases removed from V and 6 bases from J, the gap between germline ends came to 14 bases. This CDR3 is built from 13 residues. CDR3 DNA: TGTGCCAGCAGCCGCGAAACAGGGTCTGAAGCTTTCTTT. This codes for CASSRETGSEAFF.

This rearrangement joins TRBV28 to TRBJ2-5; TRBD2 matches 9 bases. The CDR3 runs 17 residues. J lost 1 base, V lost 5 bases, and 11 bases had no gene match. Germline V lookup: CDR1 MDHEN, CDR2 SYDVKM. The CDR3 coding sequence is TGTGCCAGCAGTAAAGGCCTGTCTAGCGGGGCCCAAGAGACCCAGTACTTC. This encodes CASSKGLSSGAQETQYF. Using reference TRBV28 and TRBJ2-5 for the parts outside the CDR3, the full variable domain is DVKVTQSSRYLVKRTGEKVFLECVQDMDHENMFWYRQDPGLGLRLIYFSYDVKMKEKGDIPEGYSVSREKKERFSLILESASTNQTSMYLCASSKGLSSGAQETQYFGPGTRLLVL.

The chain has TRBV20-1 and TRBJ2-3; 12 positions agree with TRBD2. Germline assignment: CDR1 DFQATT and CDR2 SNEGSKA (reference sequence). With V trimmed by 2 bases and J by 2 bases, 8 bases remained unmatched. The CDR3 is 17 amino acids. The chain's CDR3 is CSARRATSGRSTDTQYF. CDR3 nucleotide sequence: TGCAGTGCTAGAAGGGCGACTAGCGGGAGATCCACAGATACGCAGTATTTT.

The chain employs TRBV2 and TRBJ2-4; 11 bases are a match to TRBD2. V lost 10 bases and J lost 3; bases outside the gene matches: 8. The CDR3 length is 15 residues. The germline V gene has CDR1 SNHLY and CDR2 FYNNEI. CDR3 region: CANEIAGGVKNIQYF. CDR3 nucleotides: TGTGCCAACGAGATAGCGGGAGGGGTCAAAAACATTCAGTACTTC.

This clonotype was recorded at least ten times. V usage is TRBV7-9 and J usage is TRBJ2-7, with 7 bases fitting TRBD2. J lost 5 bases, V lost 5 bases, and 6 bases had no gene match. CDR3 length: 13 residues. Germline loops: CDR1 SEHNR, CDR2 FQNEAQ (reference sequence). CDR3 amino acids: CASSLTGRDEQYF. In DNA form, the CDR3 reads TGTGCCAGCAGCCTAACTGGGAGGGACGAGCAGTACTTC.